Below are 19 T cell receptor beta chains sequenced from a single sample in a study of beta chain features in type 1 diabetes. Expressed TCRB transcripts were sequenced because the entire RNA isolate underwent reverse transcription. The repertoire was sequenced with immunoSEQ multiplex PCR; TCRdb's copy has only in-frame clones and lacks some. The data show about 900,000 clones, roughly 16% seen once. Sequencing was carried out using naive CD4+ T cells from blood. The source is a woman aged 18-29 years in good health.

The chain links TRBV4-2 to TRBJ2-2; 9 bases are a match to TRBD1. This CDR3 spans 17 amino acids. J was trimmed by 6 bases and V by 4 bases; bases with no gene match: 12. In germline, CDR1 is LGHNA, CDR2 YNFKEQ. CDR3 protein: CASSPHGGQGGSGELFF. The CDR3 bases are TGTGCCAGCAGCCCCCATGGGGGACAGGGAGGGTCCGGGGAGCTGTTTTTT.

The table lists this clone with a few counts. V is TRBV19 and J is TRBJ2-1, with TRBD1 matching 7 bases. The V gene end was trimmed by 2 bases and the J gene end by 6 bases; junction bases not matched to a gene: 10. Per germline, CDR1 LNHDA and CDR2 SQIVND (reference sequence). The CDR3 runs 16 residues. CDR3 nucleotide sequence: TGTGCCAGTAGTATAACAGGGGTACCTGTGGGCAATGAGCAGTTCTTC. Residues: CASSITGVPVGNEQFF.

The chain carries TRBV2 and TRBJ2-3; weak D call: TRBD2 (5 bases). In germline, CDR1 is SNHLY, CDR2 FYNNEI. The V and J ends lost 10 bases and 0 bases respectively, with 11 bases between them. This CDR3 comprises 13 residues. For the CDR3, the DNA is TGTGCCAACATAGGACTTAGCACAGATACGCAGTATTTT. It translates to CANIGLSTDTQYF.

CDR3 sequence (DNA): TGTGCCACCGGGACAGGGGGCTTCTATGGCTACACCTTC. Translated: CATGTGGFYGYTF. This rearrangement joins TRBV6-6 to TRBJ1-2; 12 nucleotides align to TRBD1. The CDR3 spans 13 residues. The germline V gene encodes CDR1 MNHNY and CDR2 SVGAGI (reference sequence). The V segment lost 10 bases and the J segment 4 bases; nucleotides outside the gene matches: 4.

This clone was counted only a few times. The chain has TRBV7-9 and TRBJ2-7, with 15 nucleotides matching TRBD2. Trimming removed 4 bases from V and 7 bases from J; junction bases left unmatched: 8. Germline CDR1 is SEHNR and CDR2 is FQNEAQ (reference sequence). This CDR3 is built from 16 residues. CDR3 residues: CASSSRTSGRAGEQYF. CDR3 bases: TGTGCCAGCAGCTCTCGGACTAGCGGGAGGGCCGGGGAGCAGTACTTC.

This clone showed up just a few times. V gene TRBV7-9 combines with J gene TRBJ2-1; perhaps TRBD2 as D (5 bases). The CDR3 is 12 amino acids. Trimming left V 5 bases short and J 9 bases short, with 11 bases between. Germline CDR1 and CDR2: SEHNR and FQNEAQ (reference sequence). CDR3 region: CASSHLEGEQFF. DNA of the CDR3: TGTGCCAGCAGCCATTTAGAGGGTGAGCAGTTCTTC.

This chain uses TRBV7-3 with TRBJ1-1, with D tentatively TRBD1 (5 bases). This CDR3 comprises 13 residues. With 1 base removed from V and 8 bases from J, the gap between germline ends came to 11 bases. Germline CDR1 reads SGHTA; CDR2 reads FQGTGA. The CDR3 nucleotides are TGTGCCAGCAGCTTAAGTCAGGGAGGAGAAGCTTTCTTT. This sequence encodes CASSLSQGGEAFF.

This clone occurred a few times. This chain joins TRBV5-6 and TRBJ1-3, with 7 bases matching TRBD1. With 4 bases clipped from V and 0 bases from J, the junction kept 1 base outside the gene matches. The CDR3 length is 14 residues. CDR1 is SGHDT, CDR2 YYEEEE, per germline. The DNA for the CDR3 is TGTGCCAGCAGCCGGACAGGCTCTGGAAACACCATATATTTT. This encodes CASSRTGSGNTIYF.

This chain joins TRBV2 and TRBJ1-1; TRBD1 is a possible D gene (6 bases). The CDR3 has 14 amino acids. Trimming stripped 5 bases from V and 4 bases from J, with 14 bases between. From germline, CDR1 is SNHLY and CDR2 FYNNEI. CDR3 amino acids: CASSRQVVSTEAFF. CDR3 nucleotide sequence: TGTGCCAGCAGTCGACAGGTAGTGAGCACTGAAGCTTTCTTT.

This clone was seen a few times. The rearrangement uses TRBV28 and TRBJ2-7, with 12 bases identical to TRBD2. The V gene end was trimmed by 3 bases and the J gene end by 4 bases; junction bases not matched to a gene: 16. The CDR3 contains 19 residues. Germline assignment: CDR1 MDHEN and CDR2 SYDVKM. The CDR3 sequence: CASSFPPRSLAGGNYEQYF. The CDR3 DNA follows: TGTGCCAGCAGTTTCCCCCCACGATCTCTAGCGGGAGGGAATTACGAGCAGTACTTC.

The chain uses TRBV27 and TRBJ2-1; TRBD2 matches at 13 bases. The V segment lost 6 bases and the J segment 11 bases; nucleotides outside the gene matches: 7. The CDR3 consists of 14 residues. Looked up from germline, CDR1 is MNHEY and CDR2 is SMNVEV (reference sequence). DNA of the CDR3: TGTGCCAGCAGGGGACTAGCGGGGTTGTATAAGCAGTTCTTC. It is translated as CASRGLAGLYKQFF.

In its sample, this clone was seen a few times. This chain's CDR3 is CASSNVATNEKLFF. CDR3 DNA sequence: TGTGCCAGCTCAAACGTTGCAACTAATGAAAAACTGTTTTTT. The gene calls are TRBV7-2 and TRBJ1-4; no clear D. Germline CDR1 is SGHTA and CDR2 is FQGNSA. The V and J ends lost 8 bases and 0 bases respectively, with 10 bases between them. CDR3 length equals 14 residues.

This clone appeared a few times. V and J are TRBV7-9 and TRBJ2-7; D uncertain. Germline values: CDR1 SEHNR, CDR2 FQNEAQ (reference sequence). Between the trimmed V and J ends, which lost 5 bases and 3 bases, there was a span of 20 bases. This CDR3 contains 16 residues. The CDR3 nucleotides are TGTGCCAGCAGCCGTCCCGGCGGTATTGGCGTCTACGAGCAGTACTTC. Protein sequence: CASSRPGGIGVYEQYF.

This CDR3 is CASSFLRAEAFF. As DNA, the CDR3 is TGTGCCAGCAGCTTCCTCAGGGCAGAAGCTTTCTTT. The J gene is TRBJ1-1, the V gene TRBV7-2; a weak D match, TRBD1 (5 bases). Between the trimmed V and J ends, which lost 3 bases and 8 bases, there was a span of 10 bases. Germline CDR1 reads SGHTA; CDR2 reads FQGNSA. The CDR3 has 12 residues.

This clone turned up a few times. The chain employs TRBV11-1 and TRBJ2-5; D gene ambiguous. CDR1 SGHAT and CDR2 FQDESV come from the germline V gene (reference sequence). V shed 3 bases and J shed 7 bases, with 9 bases lying between them. This CDR3 comprises 12 residues. CDR3 bases: TGTGCCAGCAGCTTTATTCGAGGGACCCAGTACTTC. Residues: CASSFIRGTQYF.

The table lists this clone with a few counts. The chain uses TRBV28 and TRBJ2-1; D possibly corresponds to TRBD2 (5 bases). The V end was cut by 0 bases, the J end by 0 bases, with 12 bases between. CDR3 length: 17 amino acids. Germline lookup yields CDR1 MDHEN and CDR2 SYDVKM. This CDR3 reads CASSLWGGGSSYNEQFF. The CDR3 coding sequence is TGTGCCAGCAGTTTATGGGGCGGAGGTAGCTCCTACAATGAGCAGTTCTTC.

The V call is TRBV7-2, the J call TRBJ1-5; no definite D call. CDR3 length equals 13 residues. CDR1 and CDR2 from the germline V gene are SGHTA and FQGNSA. V gave up 0 bases and J gave up 4 bases, with 4 bases separating them. This CDR3 reads CASSLAKNQPQHF. The CDR3 DNA reads as TGTGCCAGCAGCTTAGCGAAAAATCAGCCCCAGCATTTT.

Only a few counts were recorded for this clone. The chain uses TRBV7-2 and TRBJ2-1, with TRBD2 identical over 8 bases. Germline V gene data show CDR1 as SGHTA and CDR2 as FQGNSA. The CDR3 runs to 17 residues. V gave up 2 bases and J gave up 5 bases; unmatched junction bases: 11. The CDR3 is CASSLFPTGTSHNEQFF. CDR3 DNA sequence: TGTGCCAGCAGCTTATTCCCCACCGGGACTAGTCACAATGAGCAGTTCTTC.

The V and J genes are TRBV20-1 and TRBJ2-1, with unresolved D. The CDR3 is 11 residues long. CDR1 is DFQATT and CDR2 is SNEGSKA in the germline V gene (reference sequence). V shed 3 bases and J shed 9 bases, with 9 bases lying between them. CDR3 coding DNA: TGCAGTGCTAGGATACTGGCTGAGCAGTTCTTC. Protein product: CSARILAEQFF.